The clone carrying this T cell receptor beta chain was found once. Its specificity is not known. This specimen includes other DNA sequences encoding the same CDR3. This specimen belongs to a study of shared clonotypes between healthy human individuals. The CDR3 spans 13 residues. Germline assignment: CDR1 MDHEN and CDR2 SYDVKM. V was shortened by 5 bases and J by 2 bases, with 10 bases between the two germline ends. Notes on the study in general: The study found roughly 5% of naive CD4 clonotypes shared across several donors. Compared with clonotypes that all four donors shared, non-shared clonotypes had lower generation probabilities.

The assay was carried out at the deep level. Only in-frame clones appear in the TCRdb table, and some are missing; sequencing was by immunoSEQ multiplex PCR. The sample holds around 2.5 million clones; more than 85% are singletons and the top ten take roughly 0.36%. The sample consisted of naive CD4+ T cells from PBMCs. The subset denotes: CD45RA+ positively selected. This TCR was sampled from a man aged 18 to 30 in good health. Some clones in this sample may be carry-over from other donors' samples. The chain recombines TRBV28 with TRBJ2-7, with a weak D call TRBD1 (6 bases). The CDR3 bases are TGTGCCAGCAGTAGGGACACCCCCTACGAGCAGTACTTC. Amino acids: CASSRDTPYEQYF.